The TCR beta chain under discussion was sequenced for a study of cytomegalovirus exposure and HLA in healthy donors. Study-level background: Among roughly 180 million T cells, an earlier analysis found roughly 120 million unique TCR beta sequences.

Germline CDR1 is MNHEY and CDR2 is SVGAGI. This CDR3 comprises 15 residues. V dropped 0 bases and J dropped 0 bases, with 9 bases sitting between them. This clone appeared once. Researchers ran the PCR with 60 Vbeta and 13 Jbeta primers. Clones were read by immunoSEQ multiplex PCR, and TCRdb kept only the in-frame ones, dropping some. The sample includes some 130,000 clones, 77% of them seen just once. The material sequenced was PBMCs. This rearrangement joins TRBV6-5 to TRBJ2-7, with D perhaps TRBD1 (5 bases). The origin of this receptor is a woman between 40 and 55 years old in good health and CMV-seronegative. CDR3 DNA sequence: TGTGCCAGCAGTTACTCTGGCAGGGCCTCCTACGAGCAGTACTTC. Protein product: CASSYSGRASYEQYF.